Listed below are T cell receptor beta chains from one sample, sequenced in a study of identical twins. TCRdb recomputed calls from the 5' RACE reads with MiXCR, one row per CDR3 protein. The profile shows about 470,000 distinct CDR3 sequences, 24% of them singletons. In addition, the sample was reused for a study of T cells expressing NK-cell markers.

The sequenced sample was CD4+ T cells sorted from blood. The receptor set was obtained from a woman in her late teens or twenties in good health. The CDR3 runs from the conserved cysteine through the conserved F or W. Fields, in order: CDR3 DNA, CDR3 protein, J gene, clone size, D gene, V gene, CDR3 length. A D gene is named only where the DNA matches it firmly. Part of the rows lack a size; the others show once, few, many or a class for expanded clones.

TGCAGTGCTAGAATGGGGGGACCCTACGAGCAGTACTTC CSARMGGPYEQYF TRBJ2-7 NA NA TRBV20-1 13
TGCGCCAGCAGCCCGATCGTGTTAGCGGGGTCGGGAGATACGCAGTATTTT CASSPIVLAGSGDTQYF TRBJ2-3 NA TRBD2 TRBV4-1 17
TGTGCCAGCAGCACCACGGTCAATGAGCAGTTCTTC CASSTTVNEQFF TRBJ2-1 NA NA TRBV11-2 12
TGTGCCAGCAGCCCGACAGGGGGCTCAAGACAAGAGACCCAGTACTTC CASSPTGGSRQETQYF TRBJ2-5 NA TRBD1 TRBV9 16
TGTGCCAGCAGCCCGATAGGACAGGGTGCGGGGACTGAAGCTTTCTTT CASSPIGQGAGTEAFF TRBJ1-1 few TRBD1 TRBV7-9 16
TGTGCCAGCAGTAGATCCGGGACTCCTACCTACGAGCAGTACTTC CASSRSGTPTYEQYF TRBJ2-7 NA NA TRBV6-1 15
TGTGCCAGCTCACGGGTGGGCCCAGATACGCAGTATTTT CASSRVGPDTQYF TRBJ2-3 few NA TRBV18 13
TGCAGTGCTAGAGATCCCCTAGCGGGAGAGGCAGATACGCAGTATTTT CSARDPLAGEADTQYF TRBJ2-3 many TRBD2 TRBV20-1 16
TGTGCCAGCAGTTCTAGGGGGGAGGACCTCAATGAGCAGTTCTTC CASSSRGEDLNEQFF TRBJ2-1 few NA TRBV12-3/TRBV12-4 15
TGTGCCAGCCGACAGGGGGTTACCCGGGCTGTCAATGAGCAGTTCTTC CASRQGVTRAVNEQFF TRBJ2-1 few TRBD1 TRBV6-2/TRBV6-3 16
TGTGCCAGCAGCCAAGATTGGGATTATGGCTACACCTTC CASSQDWDYGYTF TRBJ1-2 few NA TRBV3-1 13
TGTGCCAGCTCACCTCAACCAGGGGGGGCCTCCTACGAGCAGTACTTC CASSPQPGGASYEQYF TRBJ2-7 NA NA TRBV18 16
TGTGCCAGCAGCGACCTTAGACTAGCATCGTTTAATGAGCAGTTCTTC CASSDLRLASFNEQFF TRBJ2-1 NA TRBD2 TRBV12-3/TRBV12-4 16
TGTGCCAGCAGCTTAAAACGTAGCGAGCAGTTCTTC CASSLKRSEQFF TRBJ2-1 NA NA TRBV7-2 12
TGTGCCAGCAGTCAATCGGGACTAGCGGTTCCTACGCAGTATTTT CASSQSGLAVPTQYF TRBJ2-3 NA TRBD2 TRBV6-1 15
TGTGCCATCAGTGAAGGTCTATACGAGCAGTACTTC CAISEGLYEQYF TRBJ2-7 NA NA TRBV10-3 12
TGCGCCAGCAGCTTCGGGGGACAAACGGATGGGACCCAGTACTTC CASSFGGQTDGTQYF TRBJ2-5 few NA TRBV5-1 15
TGTGCCAGCAGCTTGTCCAGCGGGTCCTACAATGAGCAGTTCTTC CASSLSSGSYNEQFF TRBJ2-1 many NA TRBV5-5 15
TGTGCCAGCAGGACAGGGGGGCAGAAAGCTTTCTTT CASRTGGQKAFF TRBJ1-1 NA TRBD1 TRBV27 12
TGCAGTGCTAGAGGTGGATCCAATGAGCAGTTCTTC CSARGGSNEQFF TRBJ2-1 few NA TRBV20-1 12
TGCAGTGCTAGTCAAGGCTACTATAATTCACCCCTCCACTTT CSASQGYYNSPLHF TRBJ1-6 NA NA TRBV20-1 14
TGCAGTGCTCTCTCTCCAGGGGGCAATCAGCCCCAGCATTTT CSALSPGGNQPQHF TRBJ1-5 few NA TRBV20-1 14
TGTGCCAGCAGTTACCCGGCCTGGGCTGGTCGGAATGAGCAGTTCTTC CASSYPAWAGRNEQFF TRBJ2-1 NA NA TRBV6-2/TRBV6-3 16
TGCGCCAGCAGGTTAGGGACCACAGGATCGGAGACCCAGTACTTC CASRLGTTGSETQYF TRBJ2-5 few NA TRBV5-1 15
TGTGCCAGCAGCCAAAGACTAGCGAATGAGCAGTTCTTC CASSQRLANEQFF TRBJ2-1 NA TRBD2 TRBV7-2 13
TGTGCCAGCAGTCCCCCGATCAGGTTTAGGGGCATCTCTGGGGCCAACGTCCTGACTTTC CASSPPIRFRGISGANVLTF TRBJ2-6 NA NA TRBV12-3/TRBV12-4 20
TGTGCCAGCAGCTCCACTAGTGGGGGTGGGGATAGCACAGATACGCAGTATTTT CASSSTSGGGDSTDTQYF TRBJ2-3 NA NA TRBV11-2 18
TGTGCCAGCAGTTACGGAGGCAGGGGAGGAGATACGCAGTATTTT CASSYGGRGGDTQYF TRBJ2-3 NA NA TRBV6-2/TRBV6-3 15
TGTGCCAGCAGGGCCGGGACAGGGGGCGATGCCCAAGGAAAACTGTTTTTT CASRAGTGGDAQGKLFF TRBJ1-4 few TRBD1 TRBV6-1 17
TGCAGTGCTAGAGTTCCGGGGGGCACCGGGGAGCTGTTTTTT CSARVPGGTGELFF TRBJ2-2 few TRBD2 TRBV20-1 14
TGTGCCAGCAGGCCTCTTGCGAACACCGGGGAGCTGTTTTTT CASRPLANTGELFF TRBJ2-2 NA NA TRBV14 14
TGTGCCAGCTCACCGAACCGGGCCGACAGGGGAAATGAAAAACTGTTTTTT CASSPNRADRGNEKLFF TRBJ1-4 NA TRBD1 TRBV18 17
TGCAGCGTCCGCCCGGGGGTAGTAGAGACCCAGTACTTC CSVRPGVVETQYF TRBJ2-5 few NA TRBV29-1 13
TGTGCCAGCAGCCAGTATTATGGGATGATAAACACCGGGGAGCTGTTTTTT CASSQYYGMINTGELFF TRBJ2-2 NA NA TRBV7-8 17
TGCGCCAGCAGCCAAGGGGACCGTGATACGCAGTATTTT CASSQGDRDTQYF TRBJ2-3 NA NA TRBV4-1 13
TGCGCCAGCAGCTTGGCCTTAATACTAGGCTCCTACAATGAGCAGTTCTTC CASSLALILGSYNEQFF TRBJ2-1 many NA TRBV5-1 17
TGCAGTGCTTCCGGGACTAGCGGGGGGATTTACAATGAGCAGTTCTTC CSASGTSGGIYNEQFF TRBJ2-1 NA TRBD2 TRBV20-1 16
TGCGCCAGCAGAATGGGCAGGGAGGGTGAAAAACTGTTTTTT CASRMGREGEKLFF TRBJ1-4 NA NA TRBV5-1 14
TGCGCCAGCAGCCTAGGAAGCTATGAGCAGTTCTTC CASSLGSYEQFF TRBJ2-1 NA NA TRBV5-1 12
TGTGCCAGCACCTCAGAGCTTCAAGAGACCCAGTACTTC CASTSELQETQYF TRBJ2-5 few NA TRBV2 13
TGTGCCAGCAGCCGACAGGGTTCTAATGAAAAACTGTTTTTT CASSRQGSNEKLFF TRBJ1-4 NA TRBD1 TRBV6-1 14
TGTGCCACCACTGGGACTACTGCCTACGAGCAGTACTTC CATTGTTAYEQYF TRBJ2-7 NA TRBD2 TRBV10-3 13
TGTGCCAGCAGCTTGGGGAGGACAGCGATCTACGAGCAGTACTTC CASSLGRTAIYEQYF TRBJ2-7 few NA TRBV5-5 15
TGTGCCAGCAGCTTATCAGGGCGGGATGGCTACACCTTC CASSLSGRDGYTF TRBJ1-2 NA NA TRBV11-2 13
TGTGCCAGCACCTTGTCCCCCGGGACAGTCTACGAGCAGTACTTC CASTLSPGTVYEQYF TRBJ2-7 NA TRBD1 TRBV18 15
TGCAGCGTAAAAGGGGGACTTCTAAAGGCTGAAGCTTTCTTT CSVKGGLLKAEAFF TRBJ1-1 NA NA TRBV29-1 14
TGTGCCAGCAGTGATTACGGAAGGGGCGAGCAGTACTTC CASSDYGRGEQYF TRBJ2-7 NA NA TRBV2 13
TGCAGTGCAGGGGCTGTGCCCGGGAGGCCAGAGACCCAGTACTTC CSAGAVPGRPETQYF TRBJ2-5 NA TRBD2 TRBV20-1 15